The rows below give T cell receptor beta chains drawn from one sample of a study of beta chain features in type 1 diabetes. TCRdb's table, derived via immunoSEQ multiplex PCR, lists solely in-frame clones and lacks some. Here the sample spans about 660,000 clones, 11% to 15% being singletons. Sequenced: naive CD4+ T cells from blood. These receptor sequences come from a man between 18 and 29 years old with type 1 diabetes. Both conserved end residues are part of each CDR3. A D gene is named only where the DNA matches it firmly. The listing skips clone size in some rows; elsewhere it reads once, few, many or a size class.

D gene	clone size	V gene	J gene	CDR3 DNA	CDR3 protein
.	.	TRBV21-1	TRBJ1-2	TGTGCCCTTGGAAAAGGGAGAACCTTC	CALGKGRTF
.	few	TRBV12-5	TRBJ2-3	TGTGCCATTATTGAGGGGGCGGGAGGTCACATCGATACGCAGTATTTT	CAIIEGAGGHIDTQYF
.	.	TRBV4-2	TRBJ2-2	TGTGCCAGCAGCCAAGCCGGGGCCGGCACCGGGGAGCTGTTTTTT	CASSQAGAGTGELFF
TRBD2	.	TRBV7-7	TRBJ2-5	TGTGCTATCGCGGGAGGGCCCGGAGAGACCCAGTACTTC	CAIAGGPGETQYF
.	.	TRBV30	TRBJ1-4	TGTGCCTGGTCAGGGTACCTGACTAATGAAAAACTGTTTTTT	CAWSGYLTNEKLFF
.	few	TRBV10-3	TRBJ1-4	TGTGCCATCCGGGCGGACAAGGGCGCAGAAAAACTGTTTTTT	CAIRADKGAEKLFF
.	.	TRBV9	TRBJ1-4	TGTGCCAGCAGCGTAGCTGACAGCTTTGCAACTAATGAAAAACTGTTTTTT	CASSVADSFATNEKLFF
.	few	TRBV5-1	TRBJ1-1	TGCGCCAGCAGCTTGACAGGAATCACTGAAGCTTTCTTT	CASSLTGITEAFF
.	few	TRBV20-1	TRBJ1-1	TGCAGTGCTTTTCGCCGTGAAGCTTTCTTT	CSAFRREAFF
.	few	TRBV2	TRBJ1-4	TGTGCCAGCTTCCAGAGTCGGGGTAGATCTAATGAAAAACTGTTTTTT	CASFQSRGRSNEKLFF
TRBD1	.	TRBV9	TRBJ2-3	TGTGCCAGCAGCGTGTCAGGGGGACGCACAGATACGCAGTATTTT	CASSVSGGRTDTQYF
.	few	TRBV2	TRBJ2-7	TGTGCCAGCTCTACGGGACGCCTCGTGTACTTC	CASSTGRLVYF
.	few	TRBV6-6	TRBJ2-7	TGTGCCAGCAGTCGAACAGGGTTTAGCGAGCAGTACTTC	CASSRTGFSEQYF
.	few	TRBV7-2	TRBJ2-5	TGTGCCAGCAGCCCCCGTGGGACGGTGGGGGTAGCCCCCGGCCGCCAGTACTTC	CASSPRGTVGVAPGRQYF
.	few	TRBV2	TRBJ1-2	TGTGCCAGCAGTGAAGCGGGTCTGTATGGCTACACCTTC	CASSEAGLYGYTF
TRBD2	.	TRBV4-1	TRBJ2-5	TGCGCCAGCAGCCAAGATCGAACTAGCGGGCTACAAGAGACCCAGTACTTC	CASSQDRTSGLQETQYF
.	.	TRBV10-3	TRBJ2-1	TGTGCCATCAGGGGCGGGGGCCCTAAGGATGAGCAGTTCTTC	CAIRGGGPKDEQFF
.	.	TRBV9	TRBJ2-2	TGTGCCAGCACAATGGGACACTCGAACACCGGGGAGCTGTTTTTT	CASTMGHSNTGELFF
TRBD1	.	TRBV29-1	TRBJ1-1	TGCAGCCTGGGACAGACGAACACTGAAGCTTTCTTT	CSLGQTNTEAFF
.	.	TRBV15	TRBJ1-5	TGTGCCACCAGCAGAGATCTTTCAGGGGCTCAGCCCCAGCATTTT	CATSRDLSGAQPQHF
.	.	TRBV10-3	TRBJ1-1	TGTGCCATCAGTGGACAGGTGCGGACTGAAGCTTTCTTT	CAISGQVRTEAFF
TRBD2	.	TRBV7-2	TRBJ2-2	TGTGCCAGCAGCTCAACCCTAGCGGGGGGCACCGGGGAGCTGTTTTTT	CASSSTLAGGTGELFF
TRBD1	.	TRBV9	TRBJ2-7	TGTGCCAGCAGCGTGGGACAGGCCCTCTACGAGCAGTACTTC	CASSVGQALYEQYF
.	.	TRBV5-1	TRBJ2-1	TGCGCCAGCAGCTTGGCCGGGGATGAGCAGTTCTTC	CASSLAGDEQFF
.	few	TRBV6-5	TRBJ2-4	TGTGCCAGCAGTTACTCCTCCCAAAACATTCAGTACTTC	CASSYSSQNIQYF
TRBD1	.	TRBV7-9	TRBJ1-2	TGTGCCAGCAGCTCGGGACAGGGGAACTATGGCTACACCTTC	CASSSGQGNYGYTF
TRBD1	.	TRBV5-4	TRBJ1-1	TGTGCCAGCAGCTTGGGGAATAGGGGGCAACTGAACACTGAAGCTTTCTTT	CASSLGNRGQLNTEAFF
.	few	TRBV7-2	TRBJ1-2	TGTGCCAGCAGCTTTGACGGAAATCCTAACTATGGCTACACCTTC	CASSFDGNPNYGYTF
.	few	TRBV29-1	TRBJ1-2	TGCAGCGTTGGGATAACGGCAGGGGCTTCCTATGGCTACACCTTC	CSVGITAGASYGYTF
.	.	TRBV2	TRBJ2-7	TGTGCCAGCAGTACGGAAGTGTACGGCGAGCAGTACTTC	CASSTEVYGEQYF
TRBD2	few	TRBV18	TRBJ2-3	TGTGCCAGCTCATTAAAAACTAGCGGTCTCACAGATACGCAGTATTTT	CASSLKTSGLTDTQYF
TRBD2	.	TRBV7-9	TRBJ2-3	TGTGCCAGCAGCCTGATGGGACTAGCCACAGATACGCAGTATTTT	CASSLMGLATDTQYF
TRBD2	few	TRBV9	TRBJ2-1	TGTGCCAGCAGCGTAGAAACTAGCGGGAGCAATGAGCAGTTCTTC	CASSVETSGSNEQFF
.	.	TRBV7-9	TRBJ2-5	TGTGCCAGCAGCTTATCAGCCCAAGAGACCCAGTACTTC	CASSLSAQETQYF
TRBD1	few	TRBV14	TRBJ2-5	TGTGCCAGCAGCCAACGCCGAGGGACAGGCGTCCGTGAGACCCAGTACTTC	CASSQRRGTGVRETQYF
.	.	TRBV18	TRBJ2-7	TGTGCCAGCTCAAGGGAAACGGGCTACGAGCAGTACTTC	CASSRETGYEQYF
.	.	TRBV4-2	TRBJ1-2	TGTGCCAGCAGCCACACGGGTAGCTCTAACTATGGCTACACCTTC	CASSHTGSSNYGYTF
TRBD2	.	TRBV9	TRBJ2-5	TGTGCCAGCAGCGTAGTCACCCTAGCGGGAAAGGAGACCCAGTACTTC	CASSVVTLAGKETQYF
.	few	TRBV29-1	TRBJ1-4	TGCAGCGCCAGGACAGACTCACAGGGAACGTCGTTTTTT	CSARTDSQGTSFF
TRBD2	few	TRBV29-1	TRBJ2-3	TGCAGCGCTCGACTAGCTCCCACAGATACGCAGTATTTT	CSARLAPTDTQYF
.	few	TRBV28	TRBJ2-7	TGTGCCAGCAGACAGGGAATTTCCTACGAGCAGTACTTC	CASRQGISYEQYF
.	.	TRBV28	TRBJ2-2	TGTGCCACTCGTGCTCCGTCCGGCTCCACCGGGGAGCTGTTTTTT	CATRAPSGSTGELFF
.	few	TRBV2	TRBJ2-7	TGTGCCAGCAGCCAGATAGATTACGAGCAGTACTTC	CASSQIDYEQYF
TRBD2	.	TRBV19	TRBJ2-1	TGTGCCAGTAGTATTGAAGCGGGGGGGCTGCACGAGCAGTTCTTC	CASSIEAGGLHEQFF
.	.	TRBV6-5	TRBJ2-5	TGTGCCAGCAGTTACGGGCGGCGGGACATACAAGAGACCCAGTACTTC	CASSYGRRDIQETQYF
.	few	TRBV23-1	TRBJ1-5	TGCGCCAGCAGTCCCGAAAGAGGGAACAATCAGCCCCAGCATTTT	CASSPERGNNQPQHF
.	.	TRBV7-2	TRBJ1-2	TGTGCCAGCAGCACGAGTGGGCCGGCCTATGGCTACACCTTC	CASSTSGPAYGYTF
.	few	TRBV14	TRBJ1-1	TGTGCCAGCAGCCATCGGAGCAGCGAAGCTTTCTTT	CASSHRSSEAFF
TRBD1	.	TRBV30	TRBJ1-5	TGTGCCTGGAGTGAAACAGGGGGGAATCAGCCCCAGCATTTT	CAWSETGGNQPQHF
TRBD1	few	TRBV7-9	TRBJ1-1	TGTGCCAGCAGCCAGAGACAGGGTGTGGACACTGAAGCTTTCTTT	CASSQRQGVDTEAFF
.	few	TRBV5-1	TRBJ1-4	TGCGCCAGCAGCTTGAACAGAGATGCAACTAATGAAAAACTGTTTTTT	CASSLNRDATNEKLFF